The rows below give T cell receptor beta chains drawn from one sample of a study of beta chain features in type 1 diabetes. TCRdb's table, derived via immunoSEQ multiplex PCR, lists solely in-frame clones and lacks some. The table has over 500,000 clones, around a sixth seen once; the top ten hold more than 0.08%. Sequencing was done on a sample of naive CD4+ T cells from blood. The receptors come from a man aged 18 to 29 in good health. CDR3s include the opening cysteine and the closing phenylalanine or tryptophan. Each record gives: D gene, V gene, clone size, J gene, CDR3 protein, CDR3 DNA. D genes are given only for firm matches. Clone size is stated in some rows and not others, as once, few, many or a class when expanded.

>TRBD1|TRBV29-1|NA|TRBJ2-7
CSVALRDSYEQYF
TGCAGCGTTGCCCTTAGGGACAGCTACGAGCAGTACTTC
>TRBD2|TRBV7-9|NA|TRBJ2-3
CASSSPGGGTDTQYF
TGTGCCAGCAGCTCCCCCGGGGGGGGAACAGATACGCAGTATTTT
>NA|TRBV4-3|few|TRBJ2-2
CASSQPSVGAPGELFF
TGCGCCAGCAGCCAACCCAGCGTCGGGGCTCCCGGGGAGCTGTTTTTT
>TRBD1|TRBV6-6|few|TRBJ2-7
CASTNGDRGTYEQYF
TGTGCCAGCACCAACGGGGACAGGGGAACCTACGAGCAGTACTTC
>TRBD1|TRBV7-9|NA|TRBJ1-2
CASSLGKTGNGYTF
TGTGCCAGCAGCTTAGGGAAGACAGGGAATGGCTACACCTTC
>TRBD1|TRBV28|few|TRBJ1-5
CASSPDRSRAYSNQPQHF
TGTGCCAGCAGTCCGGACAGGAGCCGGGCGTATAGCAATCAGCCCCAGCATTTT
>NA|TRBV5-1|NA|TRBJ1-2
CASSLETGSGYTF
TGCGCCAGCAGCTTGGAAACAGGGAGTGGCTACACCTTC
>NA|TRBV7-3|NA|TRBJ2-1
CASSGRAGASSYNEQFF
TGTGCCAGCAGCGGAAGGGCAGGAGCGAGCTCCTACAATGAGCAGTTCTTC
>TRBD2|TRBV2|few|TRBJ2-5
CASELATQETQYF
TGTGCCAGCGAACTAGCGACCCAAGAGACCCAGTACTTC
>NA|TRBV2|few|TRBJ2-1
CASMIETSREQFF
TGTGCCAGCATGATCGAAACATCGAGAGAGCAGTTCTTC
>TRBD1|TRBV5-4|few|TRBJ2-5
CASSPTSDRAGETQYF
TGTGCCAGCAGCCCTACTTCGGACAGGGCGGGGGAGACCCAGTACTTC
>TRBD2|TRBV28|NA|TRBJ2-7
CASRYAWTSGRREQYF
TGTGCCAGCAGGTATGCCTGGACTAGCGGGAGGAGGGAGCAGTACTTC
>NA|TRBV6-6|NA|TRBJ1-2
CASSYHLATYGYTF
TGTGCCAGCAGTTACCATTTGGCGACCTATGGCTACACCTTC
>NA|TRBV7-8|NA|TRBJ2-7
CASRQDVGVHEQYF
TGTGCCAGCAGACAAGACGTGGGGGTACACGAGCAGTACTTC
>TRBD2|TRBV7-3|NA|TRBJ2-7
CASSLGGSNDEQYF
TGTGCCAGCAGCTTGGGCGGGAGTAACGACGAGCAGTACTTC
>NA|TRBV5-1|NA|TRBJ2-5
CASSLTGTGKETQYF
TGCGCCAGCAGCTTGACCGGGACGGGCAAAGAGACCCAGTACTTC
>NA|TRBV9|NA|TRBJ2-5
CASSVKGFQETQYF
TGTGCCAGCAGCGTAAAGGGGTTTCAAGAGACCCAGTACTTC
>NA|TRBV9|NA|TRBJ2-1
CASSETSTSYNEQFF
TGTGCCAGCAGCGAAACCTCGACTAGCTACAATGAGCAGTTCTTC
>NA|TRBV27|few|TRBJ2-5
CASGRISETQYF
TGTGCCAGCGGGCGAATCTCAGAGACCCAGTACTTC
>NA|TRBV5-4|few|TRBJ2-2
CASSLDSNTGELFF
TGTGCCAGCAGCCTCGACTCTAACACCGGGGAGCTGTTTTTT
>TRBD1|TRBV28|few|TRBJ1-5
CASRPQGASNQPQHF
TGTGCCAGCAGGCCGCAGGGGGCAAGCAATCAGCCCCAGCATTTT
>TRBD2|TRBV11-3|few|TRBJ2-3
CASSRSGGANTQYF
TGTGCCAGCAGCCGGAGCGGGGGGGCGAATACGCAGTATTTT
>NA|TRBV27|NA|TRBJ2-5
CASRTGEGTQYF
TGTGCCAGCAGAACAGGGGAGGGGACCCAGTACTTC
>NA|TRBV6-5|few|TRBJ1-3
CASTRQPGNTIYF
TGTGCCAGCACAAGGCAGCCTGGAAACACCATATATTTT
>NA|TRBV30|NA|TRBJ2-7
CAWSAPPYEQYF
TGTGCCTGGAGTGCCCCGCCCTACGAGCAGTACTTC
>NA|TRBV10-3|many|TRBJ2-1
CAISDETPSYNEQFF
TGTGCCATCAGTGACGAGACCCCCTCCTACAATGAGCAGTTCTTC
>NA|TRBV9|NA|TRBJ2-7
CASSVAHGGQYF
TGTGCCAGCAGCGTAGCTCACGGCGGGCAGTACTTC
>NA|TRBV7-3|few|TRBJ2-3
CASSSTPGGSTDTQYF
TGTGCCAGCAGCTCTACCCCGGGGGGCAGCACAGATACGCAGTATTTT
>NA|TRBV27|NA|TRBJ2-3
CASSLRADTQYF
TGTGCCAGCAGCCTTAGGGCAGATACGCAGTATTTT
>NA|TRBV9|few|TRBJ2-7
CASSPIWGRRPYEQYF
TGTGCCAGCAGCCCTATTTGGGGGCGAAGGCCCTACGAGCAGTACTTC
>NA|TRBV6-5|few|TRBJ1-2
CASSYSRQNYGYTF
TGTGCCAGCAGTTACTCAAGGCAGAACTATGGCTACACCTTC
>TRBD2|TRBV11-3|once|TRBJ2-1
CASSAASGGHTRQFF
TGTGCCAGCAGCGCCGCTAGCGGGGGCCATACCAGGCAGTTCTTC
>NA|TRBV7-2|few|TRBJ2-5
CASSLTSETQYF
TGTGCCAGCAGCTTAACGAGCGAGACCCAGTACTTC
>TRBD1|TRBV25-1|few|TRBJ1-2
CASRPGQGLSYGYTF
TGTGCCAGCAGACCCGGACAGGGCTTGTCCTATGGCTACACCTTC
>NA|TRBV4-3|few|TRBJ2-2
CASSQDSSWIDTGELFF
TGCGCCAGCAGCCAAGATTCTAGCTGGATTGACACCGGGGAGCTGTTTTTT
>TRBD1|TRBV28|NA|TRBJ1-1
CASSLGQALEAFF
TGTGCCAGCAGTTTAGGACAGGCCCTTGAAGCTTTCTTT
>NA|TRBV29-1|NA|TRBJ2-1
CSVGKGGHNEQFF
TGCAGCGTAGGCAAGGGTGGTCACAATGAGCAGTTCTTC
>NA|TRBV4-2|few|TRBJ1-4
CASSQAQGVNEKLFF
TGTGCCAGCAGCCAAGCACAAGGAGTTAATGAAAAACTGTTTTTT
>NA|TRBV11-1|NA|TRBJ1-2
CASRNPTGYGYTF
TGTGCCAGCAGGAATCCGACAGGCTATGGCTACACCTTC
>NA|TRBV14|NA|TRBJ1-2
CASSQGGSGTYGYTF
TGTGCCAGCAGCCAAGGCGGATCTGGGACCTATGGCTACACCTTC
>NA|TRBV5-4|NA|TRBJ2-5
CASSSIRTETQYF
TGTGCCAGCAGCTCCATTCGTACGGAGACCCAGTACTTC
>NA|TRBV6-1|few|TRBJ2-1
CASSNNEQFF
TGTGCCAGCTCGAACAATGAGCAGTTCTTC
>TRBD1|TRBV25-1|few|TRBJ1-5
CASSSGQGGYSNQPQHF
TGTGCCAGCAGTAGCGGACAGGGGGGGTATAGCAATCAGCCCCAGCATTTT
>TRBD1|TRBV29-1|NA|TRBJ2-5
CSVVGLLRGQGETQYF
TGCAGCGTTGTCGGACTTCTCAGGGGGCAGGGGGAGACCCAGTACTTC
>TRBD2|TRBV11-2|NA|TRBJ2-5
CASSLGGTSVKTQYF
TGTGCCAGCAGCTTAGGTGGGACTAGCGTCAAGACCCAGTACTTC
>TRBD1|TRBV5-4|NA|TRBJ2-5
CASSRDPGQGKETQYF
TGTGCCAGCAGCAGAGACCCGGGACAGGGGAAGGAGACCCAGTACTTC
>TRBD1|TRBV18|NA|TRBJ1-2
CASSRTGEDGYTF
TGTGCCAGCTCACGGACAGGGGAGGATGGCTACACCTTC
>NA|TRBV7-2|few|TRBJ2-1
CASSTPSIEQFF
TGTGCCAGCAGCACCCCTAGCATCGAGCAGTTCTTC
>TRBD1|TRBV27|few|TRBJ1-2
CASSTWGRGRGGYTF
TGTGCCAGCAGTACCTGGGGCAGGGGGCGAGGCGGCTACACCTTC
>NA|TRBV7-7|few|TRBJ2-2
CASSSTGLTGELFF
TGTGCTAGCAGCTCTACAGGGTTGACCGGGGAGCTGTTTTTT
>NA|TRBV28|NA|TRBJ2-5
CASSLNPLKGETQYF
TGTGCCAGCAGTTTAAACCCTTTGAAGGGGGAGACCCAGTACTTC
>NA|TRBV5-1|NA|TRBJ2-1
CASSPLSTGAGRFEQFF
TGCGCCAGCAGCCCCTTATCGACGGGAGCTGGGAGGTTTGAGCAGTTCTTC
>NA|TRBV7-9|few|TRBJ2-5
CASTEQGETQYF
TGTGCCAGCACCGAGCAGGGGGAGACCCAGTACTTC
>TRBD2|TRBV7-8|once|TRBJ2-7
CASSGRTSGSEQYF
TGTGCCAGCAGCGGGAGGACTAGCGGGAGCGAGCAGTACTTC
>NA|TRBV10-3|NA|TRBJ1-1
CAIMDSNLNTEAFF
TGTGCCATCATGGACAGCAATTTGAACACTGAAGCTTTCTTT